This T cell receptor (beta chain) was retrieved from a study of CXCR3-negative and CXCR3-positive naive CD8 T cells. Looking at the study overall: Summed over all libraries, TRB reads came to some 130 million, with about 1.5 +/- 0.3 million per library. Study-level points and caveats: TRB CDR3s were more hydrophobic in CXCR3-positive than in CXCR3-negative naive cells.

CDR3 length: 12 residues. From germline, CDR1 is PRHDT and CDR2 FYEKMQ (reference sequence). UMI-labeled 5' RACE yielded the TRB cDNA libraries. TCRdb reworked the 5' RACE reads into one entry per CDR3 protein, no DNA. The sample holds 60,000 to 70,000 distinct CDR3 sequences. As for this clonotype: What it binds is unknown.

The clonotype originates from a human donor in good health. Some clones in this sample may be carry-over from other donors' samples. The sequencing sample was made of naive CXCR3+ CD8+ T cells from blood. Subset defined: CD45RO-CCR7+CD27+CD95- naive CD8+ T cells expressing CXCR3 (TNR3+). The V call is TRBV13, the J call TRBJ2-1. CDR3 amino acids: CASSLRISEQFF.